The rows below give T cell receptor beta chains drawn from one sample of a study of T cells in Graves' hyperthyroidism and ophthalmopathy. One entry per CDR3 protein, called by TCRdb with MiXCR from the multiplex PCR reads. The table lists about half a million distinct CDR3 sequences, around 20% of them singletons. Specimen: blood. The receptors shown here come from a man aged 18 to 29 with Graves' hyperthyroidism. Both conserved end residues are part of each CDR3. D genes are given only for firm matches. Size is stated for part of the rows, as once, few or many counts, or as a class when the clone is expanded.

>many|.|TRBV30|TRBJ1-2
TGTGCCTGGAGTGTAGGCAGGGGATATGGCTACACCTTC
CAWSVGRGYGYTF
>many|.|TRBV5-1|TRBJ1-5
TGCGCCAGCAGCTTGGATTCAAACGAGCCCCAGCATTTT
CASSLDSNEPQHF
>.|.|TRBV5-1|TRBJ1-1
TGCGCCAGCAGCTCCACCCTGGGGGACACTGAAGCTTTCTTT
CASSSTLGDTEAFF
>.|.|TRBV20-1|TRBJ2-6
TGCAGTGCTAGGGAAACCAGGGGCGTTGGGGCCAACGTCCTGACTTTC
CSARETRGVGANVLTF
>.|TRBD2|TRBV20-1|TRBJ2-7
TGCAGTGCTAGGCGGACTAGCGGGAGTTGGGAGCAGTACTTC
CSARRTSGSWEQYF
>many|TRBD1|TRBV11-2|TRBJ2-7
TGTGCCAGCAGCTCGCAAACAGGGGGCCTTTCCTACGAGCAGTACTTC
CASSSQTGGLSYEQYF
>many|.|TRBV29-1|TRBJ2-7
TGCAGCGTTGAAGATCCGTGGCAGGGGAATTCCAACGAGCAGTACTTC
CSVEDPWQGNSNEQYF
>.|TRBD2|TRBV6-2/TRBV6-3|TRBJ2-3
TGTGCCACGAGAGGCCCCGGGACTAGCGGGGAACCTAGCACAGATACGCAGTATTTT
CATRGPGTSGEPSTDTQYF
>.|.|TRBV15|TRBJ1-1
TGTGCCACCAGCTTCCGAGAGGGGAACACTGAAGCTTTCTTT
CATSFREGNTEAFF
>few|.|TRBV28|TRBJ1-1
TGTGCCAGCAGGATGCCTGGGGGTTCTGAAGCTTTCTTT
CASRMPGGSEAFF
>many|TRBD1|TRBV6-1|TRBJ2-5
TGTGCCAGCGGAGGGCAACGGACAGGGCCTGGGACCCAGTACTTC
CASGGQRTGPGTQYF
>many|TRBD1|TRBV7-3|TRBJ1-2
TGTGCCAGCAGCAACAGGGGCGGGGGCTACACCTTC
CASSNRGGGYTF
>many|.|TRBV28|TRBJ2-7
TGTGCCAGCACCCCCGATACAGGGTACGAGCAGTACTTC
CASTPDTGYEQYF